The present entry profiles one T cell receptor (beta chain) with its context. Its specificity is not known. Profiling relied on immunoSEQ multiplex PCR, and the TCRdb table lists in-frame clones only, not all of them. The data hold about 65,000 clones, with about 72% observed a single time. Viral peptide pools were used in the ViraFEST assay to expand antigen-specific CD4+ T cells, and sequencing came afterward. Scientists isolated CD4+ T cells after a roughly 10-day culture period ended. Vaccinated participants had no history of SARS-CoV-2 infection and tested negative for nucleocapsid antibodies. A few million PBMC were placed in each well, which was supplemented with approximately 9.9 IU/ml IL-2 and around 9.4 ug/ml peptides. CDR1 and CDR2 (germline): MDHEN, SYDVKM. Trimming pared 7 bases from V and 2 bases from J, leaving 16 bases between. The CDR3 spans 15 residues. This specimen comes from a study of vaccination effects on CD4 cells after COVID-19. Notes on the study in general: The study found that only 1 of 255 vaccine-induced clones from healthy vaccinees cross-reacted with common cold coronaviruses.

The gene calls are TRBV28 and TRBJ2-3; perhaps TRBD2 as D (7 bases). Source: CD4+ T cells from PBMCs cultured with HCoV-NL63 spike peptides, taken before COVID-19 vaccination. The receptor was derived from a human donor who received a COVID-19 vaccine. The CDR3 DNA follows: TGTGCCAGCATCCCTGGGGGGGGCCCCACAGATACGCAGTATTTT. The encoded protein is CASIPGGGPTDTQYF.